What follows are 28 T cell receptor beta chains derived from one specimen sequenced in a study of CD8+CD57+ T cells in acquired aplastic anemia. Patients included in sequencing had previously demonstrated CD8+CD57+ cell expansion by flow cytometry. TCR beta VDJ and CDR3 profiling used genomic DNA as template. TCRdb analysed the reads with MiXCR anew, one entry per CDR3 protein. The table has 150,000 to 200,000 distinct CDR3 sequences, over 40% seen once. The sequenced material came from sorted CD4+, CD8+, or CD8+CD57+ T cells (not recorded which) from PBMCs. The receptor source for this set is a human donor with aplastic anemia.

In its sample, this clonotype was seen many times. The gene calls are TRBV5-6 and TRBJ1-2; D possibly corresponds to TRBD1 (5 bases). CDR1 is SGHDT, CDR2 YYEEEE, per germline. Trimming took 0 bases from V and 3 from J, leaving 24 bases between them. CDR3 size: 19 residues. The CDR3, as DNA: TGTGCCAGCAGCTTGGAAGGAACGAGGCACAGGACAATGGACTATGGCTACACCTTC. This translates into CASSLEGTRHRTMDYGYTF.

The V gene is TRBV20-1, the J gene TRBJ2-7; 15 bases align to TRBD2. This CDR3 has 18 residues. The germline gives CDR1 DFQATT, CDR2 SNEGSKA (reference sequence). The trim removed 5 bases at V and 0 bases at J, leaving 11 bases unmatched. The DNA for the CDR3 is TGCAGTGCTCATCCGGGACTAGCGGGAGGCCTCCTCTCCTACGAGCAGTACTTC. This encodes CSAHPGLAGGLLSYEQYF.

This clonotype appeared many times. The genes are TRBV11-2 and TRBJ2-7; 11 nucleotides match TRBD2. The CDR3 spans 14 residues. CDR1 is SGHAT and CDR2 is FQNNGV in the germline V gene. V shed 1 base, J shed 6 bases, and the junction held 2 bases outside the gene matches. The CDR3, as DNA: TGTGCCAGCAGCTTAGTTAGCGGGAGGGCCGAGCAGTACTTC. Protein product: CASSLVSGRAEQYF.

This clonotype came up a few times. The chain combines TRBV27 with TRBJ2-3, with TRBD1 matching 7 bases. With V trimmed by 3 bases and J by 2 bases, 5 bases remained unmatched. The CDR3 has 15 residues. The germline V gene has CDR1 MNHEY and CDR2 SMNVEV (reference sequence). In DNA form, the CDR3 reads TGTGCCAGCAGTTTTACAGGGGTACTCACAGATACGCAGTATTTT. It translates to CASSFTGVLTDTQYF.

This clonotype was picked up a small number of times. The CDR3: CASSPDRHGSPLHF. The DNA of the CDR3 is TGTGCCAGCAGCCCGGACAGGCATGGTTCACCCCTCCACTTT. The chain is built from TRBV2 and TRBJ1-6, with TRBD1 matching over 7 bases. This CDR3 is built from 14 residues. J was trimmed by 9 bases and V by 6 bases; bases with no gene match: 8. Germline assignment: CDR1 SNHLY and CDR2 FYNNEI.

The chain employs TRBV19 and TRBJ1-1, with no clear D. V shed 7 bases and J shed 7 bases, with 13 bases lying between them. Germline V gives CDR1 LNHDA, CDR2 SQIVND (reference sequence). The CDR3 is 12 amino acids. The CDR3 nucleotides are TGTGCCAGTACCCAGAGATGGGGTGAAGCTTTCTTT. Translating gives CASTQRWGEAFF.

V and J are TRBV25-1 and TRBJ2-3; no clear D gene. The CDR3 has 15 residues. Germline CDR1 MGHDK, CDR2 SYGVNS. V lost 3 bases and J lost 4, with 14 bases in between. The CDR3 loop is CASSDPASGADTQYF. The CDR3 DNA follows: TGTGCCAGCAGTGACCCGGCCAGTGGGGCAGATACGCAGTATTTT.

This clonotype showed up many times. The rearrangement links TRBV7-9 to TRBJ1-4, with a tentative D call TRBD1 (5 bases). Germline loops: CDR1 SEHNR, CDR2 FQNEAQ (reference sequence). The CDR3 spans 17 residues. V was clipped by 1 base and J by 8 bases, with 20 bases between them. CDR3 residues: CASSLDARASLGEKLFF. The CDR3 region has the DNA TGTGCCAGCAGCTTAGACGCCAGGGCCTCCCTAGGCGAAAAACTGTTTTTT.

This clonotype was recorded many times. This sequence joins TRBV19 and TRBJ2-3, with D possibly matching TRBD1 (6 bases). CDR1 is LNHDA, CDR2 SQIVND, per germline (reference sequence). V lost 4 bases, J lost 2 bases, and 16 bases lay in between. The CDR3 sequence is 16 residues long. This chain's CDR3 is CASSTARTVPTDTQYF. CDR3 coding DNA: TGTGCCAGTAGTACTGCACGGACAGTGCCCACAGATACGCAGTATTTT. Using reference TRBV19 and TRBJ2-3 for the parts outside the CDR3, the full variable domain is DGGITQSPKYLFRKEGQNVTLSCEQNLNHDAMYWYRQDPGQGLRLIYYSQIVNDFQKGDIAEGYSVSREKKESFPLTVTSAQKNPTAFYLCASSTARTVPTDTQYFGPGTRLTVL.

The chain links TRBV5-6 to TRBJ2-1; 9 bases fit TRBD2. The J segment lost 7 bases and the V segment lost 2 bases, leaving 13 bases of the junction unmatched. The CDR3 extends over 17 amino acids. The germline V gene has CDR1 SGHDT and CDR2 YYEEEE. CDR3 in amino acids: CASSFRRTAGGRNEQFF. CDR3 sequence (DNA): TGTGCCAGCAGCTTCCGGCGGACAGCGGGAGGAAGGAATGAGCAGTTCTTC.

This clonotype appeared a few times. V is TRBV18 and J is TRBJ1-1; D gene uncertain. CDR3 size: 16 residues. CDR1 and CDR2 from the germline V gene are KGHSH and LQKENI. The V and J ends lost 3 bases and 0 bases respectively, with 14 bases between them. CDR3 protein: CASSPKSYPLNTEAFF. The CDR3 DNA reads TGTGCCAGCTCACCGAAAAGTTACCCCCTGAACACTGAAGCTTTCTTT.

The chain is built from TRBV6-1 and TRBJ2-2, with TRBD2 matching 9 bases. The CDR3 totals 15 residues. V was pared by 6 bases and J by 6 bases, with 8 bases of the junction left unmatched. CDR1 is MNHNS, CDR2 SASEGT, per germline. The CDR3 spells CASSSGTSTAGELFF. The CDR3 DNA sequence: TGTGCCAGCAGCTCCGGGACTAGCACCGCCGGGGAGCTGTTTTTT.

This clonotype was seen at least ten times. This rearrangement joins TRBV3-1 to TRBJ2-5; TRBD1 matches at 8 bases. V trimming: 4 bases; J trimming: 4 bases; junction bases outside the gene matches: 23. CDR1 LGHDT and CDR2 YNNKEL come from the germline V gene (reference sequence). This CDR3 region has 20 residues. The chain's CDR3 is CASSPPGRTGLSTVTETQYF. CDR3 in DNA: TGTGCCAGCAGCCCCCCCGGCCGGACAGGGCTTTCAACCGTGACAGAGACCCAGTACTTC.

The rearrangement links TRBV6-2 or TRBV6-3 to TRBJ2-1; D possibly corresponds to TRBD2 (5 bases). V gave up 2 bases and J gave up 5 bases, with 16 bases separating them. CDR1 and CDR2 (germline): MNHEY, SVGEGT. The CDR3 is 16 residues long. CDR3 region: CASSYELGRGNNEQFF. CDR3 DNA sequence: TGTGCCAGCAGTTACGAACTAGGAAGAGGGAACAATGAGCAGTTCTTC.

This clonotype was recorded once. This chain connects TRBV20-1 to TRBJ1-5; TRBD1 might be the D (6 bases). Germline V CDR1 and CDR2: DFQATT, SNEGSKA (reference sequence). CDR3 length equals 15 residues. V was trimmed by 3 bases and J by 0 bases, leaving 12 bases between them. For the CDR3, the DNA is TGCAGTGCTAGGCGGGGGGACACTAGCAATCAGCCCCAGCATTTT. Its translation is CSARRGDTSNQPQHF.

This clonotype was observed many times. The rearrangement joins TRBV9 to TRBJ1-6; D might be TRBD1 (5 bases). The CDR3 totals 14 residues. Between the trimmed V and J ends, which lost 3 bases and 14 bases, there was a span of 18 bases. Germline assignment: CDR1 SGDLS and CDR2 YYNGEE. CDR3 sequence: CASSELGAAVSLHF. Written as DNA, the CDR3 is TGTGCCAGCAGCGAGCTCGGGGCGGCCGTATCCCTCCACTTT.

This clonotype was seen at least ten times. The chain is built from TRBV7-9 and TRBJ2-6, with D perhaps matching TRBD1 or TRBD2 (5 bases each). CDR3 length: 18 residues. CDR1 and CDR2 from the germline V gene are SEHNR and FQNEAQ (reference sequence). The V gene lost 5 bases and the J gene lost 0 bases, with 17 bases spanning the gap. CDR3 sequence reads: CASSPGTNYGSGANVLTF. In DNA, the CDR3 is TGTGCCAGCAGCCCCGGGACGAACTATGGCTCTGGGGCCAACGTCCTGACTTTC.

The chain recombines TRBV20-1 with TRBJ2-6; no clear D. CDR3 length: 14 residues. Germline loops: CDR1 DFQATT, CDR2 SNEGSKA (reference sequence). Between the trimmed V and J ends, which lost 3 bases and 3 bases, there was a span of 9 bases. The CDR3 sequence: CSAREHRGANVLTF. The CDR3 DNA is TGCAGTGCTAGGGAGCATCGTGGGGCCAACGTCCTGACTTTC.

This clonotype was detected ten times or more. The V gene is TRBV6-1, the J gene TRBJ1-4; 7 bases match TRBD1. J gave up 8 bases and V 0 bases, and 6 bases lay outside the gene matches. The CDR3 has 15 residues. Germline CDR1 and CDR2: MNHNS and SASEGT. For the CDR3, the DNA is TGTGCCAGCAGTGAAGCCGGGACAGTGACCGAAAAACTGTTTTTT. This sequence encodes CASSEAGTVTEKLFF.

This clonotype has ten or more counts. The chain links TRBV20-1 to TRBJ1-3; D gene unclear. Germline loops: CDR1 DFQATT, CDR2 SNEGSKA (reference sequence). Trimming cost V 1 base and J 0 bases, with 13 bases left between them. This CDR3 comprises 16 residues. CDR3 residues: CSARGAGEFSGNTIYF. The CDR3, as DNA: TGCAGTGCTAGAGGAGCAGGTGAATTCTCTGGAAACACCATATATTTT.

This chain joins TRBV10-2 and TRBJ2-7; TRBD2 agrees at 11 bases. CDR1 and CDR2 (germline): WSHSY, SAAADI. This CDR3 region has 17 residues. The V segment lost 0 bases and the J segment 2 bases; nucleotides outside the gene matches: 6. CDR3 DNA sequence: TGCGCCAGCAGTGAGTCGTGGACTAGCGGGCGAGCCTACGAGCAGTACTTC. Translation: CASSESWTSGRAYEQYF.

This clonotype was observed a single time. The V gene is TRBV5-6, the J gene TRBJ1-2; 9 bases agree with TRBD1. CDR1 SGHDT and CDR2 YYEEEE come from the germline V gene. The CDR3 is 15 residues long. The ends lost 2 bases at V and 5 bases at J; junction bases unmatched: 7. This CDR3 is CASSFSGQGRYGYTF. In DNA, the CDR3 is TGTGCCAGCAGCTTCTCCGGACAGGGGAGATATGGCTACACCTTC.

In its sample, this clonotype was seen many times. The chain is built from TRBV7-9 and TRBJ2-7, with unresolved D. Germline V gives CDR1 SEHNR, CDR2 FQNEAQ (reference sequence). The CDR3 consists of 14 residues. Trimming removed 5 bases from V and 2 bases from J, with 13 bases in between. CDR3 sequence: CASSISQAAYEQYF. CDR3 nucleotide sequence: TGTGCCAGCAGCATTTCGCAGGCGGCCTACGAGCAGTACTTC.

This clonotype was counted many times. The CDR3 loop reads CATSDPEVETQYF. CDR3 DNA: TGTGCCACCAGTGATCCCGAGGTTGAGACGCAGTATTTT. V is TRBV24-1 and J is TRBJ2-3; D gene ambiguous. Germline V gene data show CDR1 as KGHDR and CDR2 as SFDVKD. This CDR3 has 13 residues. V was clipped by 3 bases and J by 9 bases, with 12 bases between them.

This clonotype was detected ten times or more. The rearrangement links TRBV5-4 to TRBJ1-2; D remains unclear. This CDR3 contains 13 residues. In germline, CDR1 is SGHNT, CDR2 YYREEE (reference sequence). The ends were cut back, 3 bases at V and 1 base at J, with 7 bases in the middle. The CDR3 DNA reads TGTGCCAGCAGCTCCAACAGTAACTATGGCTACACCTTC. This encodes CASSSNSNYGYTF.

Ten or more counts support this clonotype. CDR3 amino acids: CSAPGTDQTLSYEQYF. In DNA, the CDR3 is TGCAGTGCCCCCGGGACAGACCAAACACTCTCCTACGAGCAGTACTTC. V gene TRBV20-1 combines with J gene TRBJ2-7, with 7 bases matching TRBD1. Germline-derived CDR1 and CDR2 are DFQATT and SNEGSKA (reference sequence). CDR3 length: 16 amino acids. V dropped 6 bases and J dropped 0; count of bases not matched to a gene: 14.

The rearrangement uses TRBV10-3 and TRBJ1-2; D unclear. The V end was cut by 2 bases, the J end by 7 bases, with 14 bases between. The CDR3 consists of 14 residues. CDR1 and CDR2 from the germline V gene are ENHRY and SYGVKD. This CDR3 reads CAISEQIGISGYTF. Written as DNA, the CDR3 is TGTGCCATCAGTGAGCAAATCGGGATTAGTGGCTACACCTTC.

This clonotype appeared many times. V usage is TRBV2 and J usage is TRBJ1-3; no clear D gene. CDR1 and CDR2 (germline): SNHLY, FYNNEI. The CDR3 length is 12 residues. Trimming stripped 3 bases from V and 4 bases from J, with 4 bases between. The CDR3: CASSEVGNTIYF. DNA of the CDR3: TGTGCCAGCAGTGAGGTGGGAAACACCATATATTTT.